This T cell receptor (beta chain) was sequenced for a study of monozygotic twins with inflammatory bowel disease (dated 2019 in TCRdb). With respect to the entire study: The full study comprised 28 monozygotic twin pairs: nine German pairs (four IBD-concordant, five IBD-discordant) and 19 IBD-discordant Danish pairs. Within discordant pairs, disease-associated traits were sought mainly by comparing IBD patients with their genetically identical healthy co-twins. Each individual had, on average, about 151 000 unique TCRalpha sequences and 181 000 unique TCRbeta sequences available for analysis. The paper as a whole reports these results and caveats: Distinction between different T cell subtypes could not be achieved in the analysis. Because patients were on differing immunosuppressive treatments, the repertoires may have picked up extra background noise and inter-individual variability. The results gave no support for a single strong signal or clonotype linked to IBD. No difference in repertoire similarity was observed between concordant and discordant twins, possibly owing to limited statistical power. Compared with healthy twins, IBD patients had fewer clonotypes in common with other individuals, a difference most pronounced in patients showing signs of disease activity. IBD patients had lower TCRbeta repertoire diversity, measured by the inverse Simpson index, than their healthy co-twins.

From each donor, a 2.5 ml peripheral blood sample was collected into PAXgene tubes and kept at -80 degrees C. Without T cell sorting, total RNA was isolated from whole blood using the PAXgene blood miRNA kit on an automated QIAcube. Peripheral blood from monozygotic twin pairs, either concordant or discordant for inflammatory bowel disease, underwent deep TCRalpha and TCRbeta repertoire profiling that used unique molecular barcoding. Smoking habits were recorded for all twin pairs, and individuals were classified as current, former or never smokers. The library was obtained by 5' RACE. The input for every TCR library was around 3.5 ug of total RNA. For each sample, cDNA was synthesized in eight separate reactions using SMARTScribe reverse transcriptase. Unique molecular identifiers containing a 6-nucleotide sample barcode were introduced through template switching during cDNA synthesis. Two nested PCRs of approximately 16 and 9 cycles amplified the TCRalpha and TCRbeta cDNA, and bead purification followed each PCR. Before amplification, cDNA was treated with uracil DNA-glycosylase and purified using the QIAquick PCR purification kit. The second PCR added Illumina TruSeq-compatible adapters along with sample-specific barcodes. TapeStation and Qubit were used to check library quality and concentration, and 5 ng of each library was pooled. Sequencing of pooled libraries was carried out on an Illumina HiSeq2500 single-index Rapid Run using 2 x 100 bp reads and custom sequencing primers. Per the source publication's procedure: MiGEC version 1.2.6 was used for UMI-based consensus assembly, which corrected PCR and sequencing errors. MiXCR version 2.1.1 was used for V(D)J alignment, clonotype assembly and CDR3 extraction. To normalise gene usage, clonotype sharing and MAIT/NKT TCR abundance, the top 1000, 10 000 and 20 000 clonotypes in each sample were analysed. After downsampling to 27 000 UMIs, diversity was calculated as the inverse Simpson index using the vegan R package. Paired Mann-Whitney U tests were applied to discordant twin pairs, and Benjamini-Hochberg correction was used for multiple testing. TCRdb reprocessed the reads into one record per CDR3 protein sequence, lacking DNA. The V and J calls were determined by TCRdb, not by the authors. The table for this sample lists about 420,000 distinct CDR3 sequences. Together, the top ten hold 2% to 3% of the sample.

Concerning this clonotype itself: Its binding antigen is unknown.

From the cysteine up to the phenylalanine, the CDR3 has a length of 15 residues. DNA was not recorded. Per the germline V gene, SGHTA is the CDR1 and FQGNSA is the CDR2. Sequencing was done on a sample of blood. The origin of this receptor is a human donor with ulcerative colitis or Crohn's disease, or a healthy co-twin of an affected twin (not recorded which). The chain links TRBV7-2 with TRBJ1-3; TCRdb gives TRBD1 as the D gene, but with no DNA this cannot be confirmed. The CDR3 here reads CASSLARGSGNTIYF.